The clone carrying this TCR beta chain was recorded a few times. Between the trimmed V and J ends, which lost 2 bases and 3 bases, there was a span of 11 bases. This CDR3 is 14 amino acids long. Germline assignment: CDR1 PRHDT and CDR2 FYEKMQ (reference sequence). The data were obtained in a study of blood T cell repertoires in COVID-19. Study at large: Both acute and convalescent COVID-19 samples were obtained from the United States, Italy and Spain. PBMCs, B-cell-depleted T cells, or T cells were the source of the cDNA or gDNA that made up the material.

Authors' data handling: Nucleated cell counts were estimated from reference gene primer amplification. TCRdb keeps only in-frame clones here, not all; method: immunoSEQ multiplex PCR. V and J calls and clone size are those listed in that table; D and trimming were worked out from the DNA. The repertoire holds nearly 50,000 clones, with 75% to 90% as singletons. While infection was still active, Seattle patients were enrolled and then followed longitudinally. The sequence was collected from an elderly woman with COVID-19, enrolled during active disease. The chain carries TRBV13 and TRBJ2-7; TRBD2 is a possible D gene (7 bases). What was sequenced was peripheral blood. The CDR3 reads CASSLTGRGYEQYF. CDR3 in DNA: TGTGCCAGCAGCTTAACAGGGAGGGGCTACGAGCAGTACTTC.